This passage covers 18 T cell receptor beta chains from one sample sequenced in a study of lymphopenia after photon versus proton radiotherapy. The table came from immunoSEQ multiplex PCR; TCRdb's copy has only in-frame clones and leaves some out. The top ten clones hold about 3% of a sample with around 7,500 clones, around 85% of them seen once. Sample: peripheral blood, taken from a patient treated with photon-based radiotherapy. The receptors stem from a woman aged 65 to 85 with pancreatic cancer.

The chain joins TRBV15 to TRBJ1-3; D is ambiguous. V lost 1 base and J lost 0, with 13 bases in between. This CDR3 has 17 residues. The germline V gene has CDR1 LNHNV and CDR2 YYDKDF (reference sequence). Written as DNA, the CDR3 is TGTGCCACCAGCAGAGGCATAGGAGGGAGCTCTGGAAACACCATATATTTT. Amino acid sequence: CATSRGIGGSSGNTIYF.

This clone was detected a few times. The gene calls are TRBV2 and TRBJ1-4, with D uncertain. Germline V gene lookup returns CDR1 SNHLY and CDR2 FYNNEI. The germline V and J ends were trimmed by 0 bases and 8 bases, with 4 bases remaining between them. This CDR3 is 12 amino acids long. CDR3 sequence: CASSEASEKLFF. CDR3 sequence (DNA): TGTGCCAGCAGTGAAGCATCCGAAAAACTGTTTTTT.

The V call is TRBV10-3, the J call TRBJ1-2; D remains unclear. CDR1 and CDR2 from the germline V gene are ENHRY and SYGVKD. This CDR3 contains 12 residues. Trimming took off 10 bases at V and 1 base at J, with 10 bases between the two ends. The CDR3 loop reads CATLGGNYGYTF. The CDR3 nucleotides read TGTGCCACCTTAGGCGGTAACTATGGCTACACCTTC.

This clone was detected only once. The rearrangement uses TRBV6-5 and TRBJ1-1; weak D call: TRBD1 (6 bases). The CDR3 has 15 residues. V lost 8 bases to trimming and J lost 3 bases, with 19 bases between them. Germline CDR1 and CDR2: MNHEY and SVGAGI. Written as DNA, the CDR3 is TGTGCCAGCGTTGCAGGGGCGAGTAGGTACACTGAAGCTTTCTTT. This gives the protein CASVAGASRYTEAFF.

The rearrangement links TRBV6-6 to TRBJ2-2, with TRBD1 as a possible D gene (5 bases). Germline V gene lookup returns CDR1 MNHNY and CDR2 SVGAGI (reference sequence). The CDR3 spans 15 residues. The V end lost 2 bases, the J end lost 0 bases, and 7 bases lay between the germline ends. The CDR3 protein is CASSYQTANTGELFF. The CDR3 region has the DNA TGTGCCAGCAGTTACCAGACAGCGAACACCGGGGAGCTGTTTTTT.

The rearrangement joins TRBV27 to TRBJ2-7, with TRBD2 matching over 7 bases. Germline-derived CDR1 and CDR2 are MNHEY and SMNVEV (reference sequence). This CDR3 has 14 amino acids. V trimming: 0 bases; J trimming: 2 bases; junction bases outside the gene matches: 1. CDR3 sequence: CASSLSGTTYEQYF. The DNA of the CDR3 is TGTGCCAGCAGTTTATCGGGGACTACCTACGAGCAGTACTTC.

The rearrangement links TRBV28 to TRBJ2-5, with TRBD2 matching over 8 bases. The germline V gene has CDR1 MDHEN and CDR2 SYDVKM. J was trimmed by 5 bases and V by 5 bases; bases with no gene match: 7. This CDR3 spans 14 amino acids. The CDR3 loop reads CASSLGGGWETQYF. The CDR3 bases are TGTGCCAGCAGTCTCGGCGGGGGGTGGGAGACCCAGTACTTC.

This clone has just one count. The CDR3 is CASSREAYNEQFF. CDR3 bases: TGTGCCAGCAGTCGGGAAGCCTACAATGAGCAGTTCTTC. The chain uses TRBV6-1 and TRBJ2-1, with D possibly being TRBD2 (5 bases). Per the germline V gene, CDR1 is MNHNS and CDR2 is SASEGT. The ends were cut back, 5 bases at V and 2 bases at J, with 7 bases in the middle. This CDR3 region has 13 residues.

This sequence joins TRBV13 and TRBJ2-3; D ambiguous. The V end was cut by 4 bases, the J end by 3 bases, with 5 bases between. This CDR3 is built from 12 residues. From germline, CDR1 is PRHDT and CDR2 FYEKMQ (reference sequence). As DNA, the CDR3 is TGTGCCAGCAGCTCCATGACAGATACGCAGTATTTT. Its protein product is CASSSMTDTQYF.

The V and J genes are TRBV4-3 and TRBJ1-5; tentative D call: TRBD1 (6 bases). V lost 0 bases, J lost 5 bases, and 14 bases lay in between. The length of the CDR3 is 16 residues. Germline-derived CDR1 and CDR2 are LGHNA and YSLEER. CDR3 bases: TGCGCCAGCAGCCAAGAAACAGGGTACTCCTATCAGCCCCAGCATTTT. Translated: CASSQETGYSYQPQHF.

This clone has just one count. The chain employs TRBV28 and TRBJ1-1, with TRBD1 as a possible D gene (6 bases). Germline CDR1 is MDHEN and CDR2 is SYDVKM. The CDR3 contains 17 residues. V gave up 3 bases and J gave up 0 bases, with 17 bases separating them. CDR3 region: CASSLISGAILNTEAFF. CDR3 in DNA: TGTGCCAGCAGTTTGATTTCAGGGGCGATACTGAACACTGAAGCTTTCTTT.

The gene calls are TRBV6-1 and TRBJ1-2; TRBD1 aligns across 7 bases. The CDR3 length is 14 residues. Per the germline V gene, CDR1 is MNHNS and CDR2 is SASEGT. Germline trimming cut 5 bases from V and 8 bases from J; bases unmatched to any gene: 11. For the CDR3, the DNA is TGTGCCAGCAGTCAACAAGGGGGCGCGGAAGGCTACACCTTC. It translates to CASSQQGGAEGYTF.

V gene TRBV4-2 combines with J gene TRBJ1-1, with D uncertain. The CDR3 has 16 amino acids. Trimming took 0 bases from V and 1 from J, leaving 12 bases between them. Germline V CDR1 and CDR2: LGHNA, YNFKEQ. CDR3 sequence: CASSQDPMAANTEAFF. Written as DNA, the CDR3 is TGTGCCAGCAGCCAAGATCCCATGGCAGCGAACACTGAAGCTTTCTTT.

The chain employs TRBV7-9 and TRBJ1-1; D is ambiguous. CDR1 is SEHNR, CDR2 FQNEAQ, per germline (reference sequence). The CDR3 is 13 amino acids. Trimming removed 2 bases from V and 4 bases from J, with 8 bases in between. The CDR3 region has the DNA TGTGCCAGCAGCTTAACACAGCTCACTGAAGCTTTCTTT. The encoded protein is CASSLTQLTEAFF.

Here the CDR3 reads CASSLRGIADTQYF. CDR3 nucleotides: TGTGCCAGCAGCTTAAGAGGGATCGCAGATACGCAGTATTTT. The chain has TRBV7-3 and TRBJ2-3, with D possibly being TRBD2 (5 bases). Trimming removed 1 base from V and 4 bases from J, with 9 bases in between. Germline V lookup: CDR1 SGHTA, CDR2 FQGTGA. The CDR3 is 14 amino acids.

The CDR3 nucleotides are TGCGCCAGCAGCTTGGGACATAACTATGGCTACACCTTC. As protein: CASSLGHNYGYTF. The chain carries TRBV5-1 and TRBJ1-2; D ambiguous. V dropped 0 bases and J dropped 1 base, with 4 bases sitting between them. The CDR3 runs 13 residues. CDR1 and CDR2 (germline): SGHRS, YFSETQ.

The chain combines TRBV5-1 with TRBJ2-7, with TRBD2 matching 7 bases. The CDR3 is 17 residues long. Germline CDR1 is SGHRS and CDR2 is YFSETQ. Trimming took 1 base from V and 6 from J; bases not matched to a gene: 16. CDR3 sequence (DNA): TGCGCCAGCAGCTTGACTACCTCCGGGACTACCGGCGTCGAGCAGTACTTC. This encodes CASSLTTSGTTGVEQYF.

The chain links TRBV19 to TRBJ1-4; D remains unclear. The CDR3 spans 15 residues. Germline CDR1 and CDR2: LNHDA and SQIVND (reference sequence). Trimming removed 3 bases at V and 2 bases at J, with 10 bases between. CDR3 coding DNA: TGTGCCAGTAGTATTTCTGGAGTGACTAATGAAAAACTGTTTTTT. Its protein product is CASSISGVTNEKLFF.